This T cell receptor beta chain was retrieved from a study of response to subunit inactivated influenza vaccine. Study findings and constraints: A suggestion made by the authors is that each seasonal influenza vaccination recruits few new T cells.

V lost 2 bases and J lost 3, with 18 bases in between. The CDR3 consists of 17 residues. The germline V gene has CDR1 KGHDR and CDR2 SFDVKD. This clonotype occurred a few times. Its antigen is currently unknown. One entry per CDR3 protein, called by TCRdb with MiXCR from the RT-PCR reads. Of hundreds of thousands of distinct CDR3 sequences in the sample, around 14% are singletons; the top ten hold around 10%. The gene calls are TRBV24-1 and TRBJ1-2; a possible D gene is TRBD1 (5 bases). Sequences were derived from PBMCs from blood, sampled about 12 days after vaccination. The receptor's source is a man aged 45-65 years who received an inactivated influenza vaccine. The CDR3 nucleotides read TGTGCCACCAGTGATTCTACTCCTGACAGCGTTTACTATGGCTACACCTTC. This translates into CATSDSTPDSVYYGYTF.